The 4 T cell receptor beta chains below were found in one sample sequenced in a study of blood T cell repertoires in COVID-19. Method: immunoSEQ multiplex PCR; TCRdb's copy keeps in-frame clones and lacks some. The repertoire includes about 190,000 clones, about 85% of them detected once, and less than 5.5% sits in the top ten. Sequenced sample: peripheral blood. Receptors originate from a woman older than 75 with acute or convalescent COVID-19.

This rearrangement joins TRBV5-1 to TRBJ2-5; 9 bases are shared with TRBD1. This CDR3 spans 16 amino acids. CDR1 is SGHRS and CDR2 is YFSETQ in the germline V gene. V lost 1 base and J lost 4; bases outside the gene matches: 8. For the CDR3, the DNA is TGCGCCAGCAGCTTGTCCGCAATACAGGGGGCAGAGACCCAGTACTTC. This sequence encodes CASSLSAIQGAETQYF.

The rearrangement links TRBV4-3 to TRBJ2-7; 10 bases are shared with TRBD1. The CDR3 totals 17 residues. The germline V gene encodes CDR1 LGHNA and CDR2 YSLEER. V dropped 2 bases and J dropped 3; count of bases not matched to a gene: 10. This chain's CDR3 is CASSQSTGQGRNYEQYF. CDR3 DNA sequence: TGCGCCAGCAGCCAATCGACGGGACAGGGGAGGAACTACGAGCAGTACTTC.

The V gene is TRBV5-1, the J gene TRBJ2-5, with D perhaps matching TRBD1 (5 bases). The germline V gene encodes CDR1 SGHRS and CDR2 YFSETQ. This CDR3 has 15 residues. The V and J ends lost 4 bases and 0 bases respectively, with 13 bases between them. Written as DNA, the CDR3 is TGCGCCAGCAGCCGGCTGGGGCAGGACCAAGAGACCCAGTACTTC. Residues: CASSRLGQDQETQYF.

This clone showed up just once. The gene calls are TRBV27 and TRBJ2-3, with a possible D match to TRBD2 (6 bases). The CDR3 length is 15 residues. V dropped 2 bases and J dropped 3 bases, with 12 bases sitting between them. CDR1 is MNHEY, CDR2 SMNVEV, per germline (reference sequence). CDR3 sequence: CASSLRRERTDTQYF. The CDR3 DNA is TGTGCCAGCAGTTTAAGGAGGGAAAGGACAGATACGCAGTATTTT.